These 18 T cell receptor beta chains came from one sample sequenced in a study of T cells after yellow fever vaccination. TCRdb re-analysed the 5' RACE reads in MiXCR, keeping a single row per CDR3 protein. The sample carries around 600,000 distinct CDR3 sequences, approximately 13% recorded once. Sequenced here: PBMCs, sampled on the day of the yellow fever booster vaccination. These receptors were collected from a man younger than 45 who received the YFV17D yellow fever vaccine.

This clonotype came up a few times. The chain has TRBV6-1 and TRBJ2-2; the match to TRBD2 covers 9 bases. The CDR3 contains 15 residues. CDR1 is MNHNS and CDR2 is SASEGT in the germline V gene. V lost 6 bases and J lost 1; bases outside the gene matches: 3. CDR3 sequence: CASSQTSGNTGELFF. Here the CDR3 DNA reads TGTGCCAGCAGCCAGACTAGCGGGAACACCGGGGAGCTGTTTTTT.

This clonotype was observed a few times. The V gene is TRBV29-1, the J gene TRBJ1-4; 7 positions match TRBD1. J was trimmed by 5 bases and V by 4 bases; bases with no gene match: 10. The germline V gene encodes CDR1 SQVTM and CDR2 ANQGSEA. This CDR3 region has 15 residues. Here the CDR3 DNA reads TGCAGCGTTGCGGCACCGGGACAGCGAAATGAAAAACTGTTTTTT. This sequence encodes CSVAAPGQRNEKLFF.

This clonotype was seen only a few times. V and J are TRBV6-1 and TRBJ2-7, with TRBD2 matching over 12 bases. Germline V gene sequence: CDR1 MNHNS, CDR2 SASEGT. The J segment lost 2 bases and the V segment lost 4 bases, leaving 6 bases of the junction unmatched. The CDR3 loop spans 16 amino acids. CDR3 nucleotides: TGTGCCAGCAGTGGCACCCTAGCGGGAGGGCCCTACGAGCAGTACTTC. This encodes CASSGTLAGGPYEQYF.

The rearrangement uses TRBV18 and TRBJ2-1, with D tentatively TRBD1 or TRBD2 (5 bases each). The CDR3 is 15 residues long. Trimming removed 3 bases from V and 1 base from J, with 10 bases in between. The V gene's germline CDR1 is KGHSH and CDR2 LQKENI. CDR3 coding DNA: TGTGCCAGCTCACCCGGGACGGCATCCTACAATGAGCAGTTCTTC. Amino acids: CASSPGTASYNEQFF.

The sample holds a few counts of this clonotype. J is TRBJ2-3 and V is TRBV20-1, with 11 bases identical to TRBD2. Germline CDR1 is DFQATT and CDR2 is SNEGSKA (reference sequence). This CDR3 is built from 16 residues. V trimming: 4 bases; J trimming: 0 bases; junction bases outside the gene matches: 6. The CDR3 is CSANLWTSGSTDTQYF. DNA of the CDR3: TGCAGTGCTAACCTGTGGACTAGCGGGAGCACAGATACGCAGTATTTT.

This clonotype was seen repeatedly, ten times or more. This chain links TRBV5-1 with TRBJ2-5; D not certain. This CDR3 is built from 12 residues. Germline V gene sequence: CDR1 SGHRS, CDR2 YFSETQ. The ends were cut back, 1 base at V and 6 bases at J, with 7 bases in the middle. The CDR3 sequence: CASSLLGQTQYF. The CDR3 DNA sequence: TGCGCCAGCAGCTTGCTAGGCCAGACCCAGTACTTC.

The table lists this clonotype with a few counts. This chain uses TRBV10-3 with TRBJ2-3; 12 nucleotides line up with TRBD2. CDR1 and CDR2 from the germline V gene are ENHRY and SYGVKD. This CDR3 spans 16 amino acids. Losses at the gene ends were 6 bases for V and 1 base for J; bases not matched to a gene: 5. This chain's CDR3 is CAISRTSGMGTDTQYF. The CDR3 region has the DNA TGTGCCATCAGCAGGACTAGCGGGATGGGCACAGATACGCAGTATTTT.

This clonotype was seen more than once but under ten times. V and J are TRBV11-2 and TRBJ2-3, with 7 bases aligning to TRBD2. The CDR3 loop spans 20 amino acids. V lost 0 bases and J lost 1; bases outside the gene matches: 16. Germline CDR1 SGHAT, CDR2 FQNNGV. CDR3 in DNA: TGTGCCAGCAGCTTAGACGGCCTAGCGGATCTTGGGATGGGCACAGATACGCAGTATTTT. Protein: CASSLDGLADLGMGTDTQYF. Complete variable domain (other parts from reference TRBV11-2 and TRBJ2-3): EAGVAQSPRYKIIEKRQSVAFWCNPISGHATLYWYQQILGQGPKLLIQFQNNGVVDDSQLPKDRFSAERLKGVDSTLKIQPAKLEDSAVYLCASSLDGLADLGMGTDTQYFGPGTRLTVL.

This clonotype was detected only a few times. The chain is built from TRBV24-1 and TRBJ1-1; D gene ambiguous. This CDR3 spans 13 amino acids. Trimming cost V 4 bases and J 1 base, with 6 bases left between them. The germline V gene has CDR1 KGHDR and CDR2 SFDVKD. CDR3 sequence (DNA): TGTGCCACCAGTGACCTTTCGAACACTGAAGCTTTCTTT. Its translation: CATSDLSNTEAFF.

This clonotype was picked up a small number of times. V usage is TRBV10-3 and J usage is TRBJ1-1; the match to TRBD1 covers 10 bases. After removal of 1 base from V and 8 bases from J, the junction contained 7 bases not matched to a gene. Germline values: CDR1 ENHRY, CDR2 SYGVKD. This CDR3 has 15 residues. CDR3 coding DNA: TGTGCCATCAGTGAGTATTCGGGACAGGGGTACGAAGCTTTCTTT. Translated: CAISEYSGQGYEAFF.

The chain recombines TRBV11-3 with TRBJ2-2; D is perhaps TRBD1 (6 bases). This CDR3 contains 16 residues. V was pared by 3 bases and J by 2 bases, with 13 bases between. Germline V gives CDR1 SGHNT, CDR2 YENEEA. This CDR3 is CASSFMAGTNTGELFF. For the CDR3, the DNA is TGTGCCAGCAGCTTTATGGCCGGGACAAACACCGGGGAGCTGTTTTTT.

V usage is TRBV30 and J usage is TRBJ1-2; the D gene is possibly TRBD1 (6 bases). The CDR3 loop spans 12 amino acids. The ends were cut back, 1 base at V and 6 bases at J, with 9 bases in the middle. Germline V gene sequence: CDR1 GTSNPN, CDR2 SVGIG (reference sequence). CDR3 DNA: TGTGCCTGGAGTGGGGGGGCCCATGGCTACACCTTC. This sequence encodes CAWSGGAHGYTF.

This clonotype was picked up a small number of times. V and J are TRBV7-9 and TRBJ1-2, with TRBD1 identical over 8 bases. Germline CDR1 is SEHNR and CDR2 is FQNEAQ (reference sequence). This CDR3 is 17 amino acids long. J lost 0 bases, V lost 7 bases, and 13 bases had no gene match. For the CDR3, the DNA is TGTGCCAGCATCAAAACCCTGGGACAGGCAGCTAACTATGGCTACACCTTC. Translation: CASIKTLGQAANYGYTF.

The gene calls are TRBV4-3 and TRBJ2-1, with a weak D call TRBD2 (6 bases). Trimming removed 4 bases at V and 9 bases at J, with 13 bases between. The CDR3 has 13 residues. Looked up from germline, CDR1 is LGHNA and CDR2 is YSLEER. Here the CDR3 reads CASSPREVSEQFF. The CDR3 region has the DNA TGCGCCAGCAGCCCAAGGGAGGTCAGTGAGCAGTTCTTC.

The chain combines TRBV12-3 or TRBV12-4 with TRBJ2-2; tentatively, D is TRBD1 or TRBD2 (8 bases each). Trimming shortened V by 7 bases and J by 7 bases, and 16 bases separated the two germline ends. CDR3 length equals 14 residues. CDR3 bases: TGTGCCAGCACCTTTAGCGGGACAGGCGGGGAGCTGTTTTTT. Translating it yields CASTFSGTGGELFF.

This chain connects TRBV7-8 to TRBJ1-6; D is uncertain. The germline CDR1 and CDR2 sequences are SGHVS and FQNEAQ. V was trimmed by 1 base and J by 14 bases, leaving 6 bases between them. The CDR3 runs 11 residues. This chain's CDR3 is CASSLDDTLHF. The CDR3 nucleotides read TGTGCCAGCAGCTTAGATGACACCCTCCACTTT.

The gene calls are TRBV18 and TRBJ2-3; 8 bases are a match to TRBD2. The junction had 6 bases not matched to a gene; V was cut back by 4 bases and J by 0 bases. The CDR3 runs to 16 residues. Germline V CDR1 and CDR2: KGHSH, LQKENI. The CDR3 reads CASSRWASGSTDTQYF. The CDR3, as DNA: TGTGCCAGCTCACGATGGGCTAGCGGGAGCACAGATACGCAGTATTTT.

V and J are TRBV7-2 and TRBJ2-7; D is possibly TRBD2 (7 bases). The CDR3 totals 15 residues. V lost 6 bases and J 2 bases, leaving 17 bases between the germline ends. Germline V gene sequence: CDR1 SGHTA, CDR2 FQGNSA. In DNA, the CDR3 is TGTGCCAGCAGTGGGGGGGGGCCCTCGGCCTACGAGCAGTACTTC. Encoded protein: CASSGGGPSAYEQYF.